A single sample gave rise to the 7 T cell receptor beta chains below, sequenced in a study of response to subunit inactivated influenza vaccine. MiXCR was run by TCRdb on the RT-PCR reads, yielding one entry per CDR3 protein. The sample has roughly 570,000 distinct CDR3 sequences; 10% to 15% are singletons. Sequenced here: PBMCs from blood, sampled 45 days after vaccination. These receptors originate from a man between 45 and 60 years old who received an inactivated influenza vaccine.

This clonotype was picked up a small number of times. The chain links TRBV20-1 to TRBJ2-3; no firm D call. This CDR3 region has 13 residues. The germline V and J ends were trimmed by 2 bases and 2 bases, with 8 bases remaining between them. Germline V lookup: CDR1 DFQATT, CDR2 SNEGSKA (reference sequence). The CDR3 region is CSARPRNTDTQYF. For the CDR3, the DNA is TGCAGTGCTAGACCTAGAAACACAGATACGCAGTATTTT.

In this sample, this clonotype turned up a few times. The CDR3: CASSIGQHNEQFF. The CDR3 DNA sequence: TGTGCCAGCAGCATTGGACAGCACAATGAGCAGTTCTTC. This sequence joins TRBV11-2 and TRBJ2-1; D might be TRBD1 (6 bases). Per germline, CDR1 SGHAT and CDR2 FQNNGV. V lost 5 bases and J lost 5, with 10 bases in between. This CDR3 region has 13 residues.

The chain uses TRBV7-3 and TRBJ2-2, with 10 bases identical to TRBD2. The CDR3 runs 18 residues. Germline loops: CDR1 SGHTA, CDR2 FQGTGA. V lost 5 bases and J lost 7; bases outside the gene matches: 16. The CDR3 DNA follows: TGTGCCAGCAGCGTTACCGGGACTAGCGCTGGTCGTAGCGGGGAGCTGTTTTTT. Protein: CASSVTGTSAGRSGELFF.

This clonotype appeared a few times. The rearrangement uses TRBV5-1 and TRBJ2-3, with 12 positions matching TRBD2. V shed 4 bases, J shed 0 bases, and the junction held 12 bases outside the gene matches. The germline V gene has CDR1 SGHRS and CDR2 YFSETQ. This CDR3 has 19 amino acids. This chain's CDR3 is CASSAKTSGGVTSTDTQYF. The DNA for the CDR3 is TGCGCCAGCAGCGCAAAGACTAGCGGGGGTGTAACTAGCACAGATACGCAGTATTTT.

The V call is TRBV7-6, the J call TRBJ2-2, with D perhaps matching TRBD1 (5 bases). The CDR3 is 14 amino acids. Germline V lookup: CDR1 SGHVS, CDR2 FNYEAQ. Trimming cost V 6 bases and J 4 bases, with 12 bases left between them. The CDR3 nucleotides are TGTGCCAGCAGTTTCGCAGGGCGCACCGGGGAGCTGTTTTTT. As protein: CASSFAGRTGELFF.

The J gene is TRBJ1-4, the V gene TRBV6-2 or TRBV6-3; D is uncertain. The CDR3 runs 15 residues. Trimming left V 2 bases short and J 0 bases short, with 7 bases between. In germline, CDR1 is MNHEY, CDR2 SVGEGT. The CDR3 loop is CASSYDTATNEKLFF. For the CDR3, the DNA is TGTGCCAGCAGTTACGACACCGCAACTAATGAAAAACTGTTTTTT.

The genes are TRBV3-1 and TRBJ2-7, with D perhaps TRBD2 (6 bases). CDR1 is LGHDT and CDR2 is YNNKEL in the germline V gene (reference sequence). V was trimmed by 3 bases and J by 0 bases, leaving 12 bases between them. CDR3 length equals 15 residues. The CDR3 region is CASSQPGGRSYEQYF. The CDR3 DNA is TGTGCCAGCAGCCAGCCCGGGGGACGCTCCTACGAGCAGTACTTC.